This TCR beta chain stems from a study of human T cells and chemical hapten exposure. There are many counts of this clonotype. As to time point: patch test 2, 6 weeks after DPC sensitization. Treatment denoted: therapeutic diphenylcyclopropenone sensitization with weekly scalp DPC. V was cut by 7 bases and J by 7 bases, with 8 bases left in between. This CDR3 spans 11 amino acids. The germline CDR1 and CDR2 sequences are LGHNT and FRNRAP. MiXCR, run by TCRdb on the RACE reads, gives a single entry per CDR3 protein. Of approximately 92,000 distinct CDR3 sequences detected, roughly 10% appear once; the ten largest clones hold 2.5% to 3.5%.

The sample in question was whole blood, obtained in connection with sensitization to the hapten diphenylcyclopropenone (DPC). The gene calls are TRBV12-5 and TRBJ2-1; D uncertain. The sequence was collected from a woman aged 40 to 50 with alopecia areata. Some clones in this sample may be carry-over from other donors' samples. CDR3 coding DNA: TGTGCTAGTGAGGCGGTGAATGAGCAGTTCTTC. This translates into CASEAVNEQFF. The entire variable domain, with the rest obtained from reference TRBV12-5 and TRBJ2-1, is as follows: DARVTQTPRHKVTEMGQEVTMRCQPILGHNTVFWYRQTMMQGLELLAYFRNRAPLDDSGMPKDRFSAEMPDATLATLKIQPSEPRDSAVYFCASEAVNEQFFGPGTRLTVL.